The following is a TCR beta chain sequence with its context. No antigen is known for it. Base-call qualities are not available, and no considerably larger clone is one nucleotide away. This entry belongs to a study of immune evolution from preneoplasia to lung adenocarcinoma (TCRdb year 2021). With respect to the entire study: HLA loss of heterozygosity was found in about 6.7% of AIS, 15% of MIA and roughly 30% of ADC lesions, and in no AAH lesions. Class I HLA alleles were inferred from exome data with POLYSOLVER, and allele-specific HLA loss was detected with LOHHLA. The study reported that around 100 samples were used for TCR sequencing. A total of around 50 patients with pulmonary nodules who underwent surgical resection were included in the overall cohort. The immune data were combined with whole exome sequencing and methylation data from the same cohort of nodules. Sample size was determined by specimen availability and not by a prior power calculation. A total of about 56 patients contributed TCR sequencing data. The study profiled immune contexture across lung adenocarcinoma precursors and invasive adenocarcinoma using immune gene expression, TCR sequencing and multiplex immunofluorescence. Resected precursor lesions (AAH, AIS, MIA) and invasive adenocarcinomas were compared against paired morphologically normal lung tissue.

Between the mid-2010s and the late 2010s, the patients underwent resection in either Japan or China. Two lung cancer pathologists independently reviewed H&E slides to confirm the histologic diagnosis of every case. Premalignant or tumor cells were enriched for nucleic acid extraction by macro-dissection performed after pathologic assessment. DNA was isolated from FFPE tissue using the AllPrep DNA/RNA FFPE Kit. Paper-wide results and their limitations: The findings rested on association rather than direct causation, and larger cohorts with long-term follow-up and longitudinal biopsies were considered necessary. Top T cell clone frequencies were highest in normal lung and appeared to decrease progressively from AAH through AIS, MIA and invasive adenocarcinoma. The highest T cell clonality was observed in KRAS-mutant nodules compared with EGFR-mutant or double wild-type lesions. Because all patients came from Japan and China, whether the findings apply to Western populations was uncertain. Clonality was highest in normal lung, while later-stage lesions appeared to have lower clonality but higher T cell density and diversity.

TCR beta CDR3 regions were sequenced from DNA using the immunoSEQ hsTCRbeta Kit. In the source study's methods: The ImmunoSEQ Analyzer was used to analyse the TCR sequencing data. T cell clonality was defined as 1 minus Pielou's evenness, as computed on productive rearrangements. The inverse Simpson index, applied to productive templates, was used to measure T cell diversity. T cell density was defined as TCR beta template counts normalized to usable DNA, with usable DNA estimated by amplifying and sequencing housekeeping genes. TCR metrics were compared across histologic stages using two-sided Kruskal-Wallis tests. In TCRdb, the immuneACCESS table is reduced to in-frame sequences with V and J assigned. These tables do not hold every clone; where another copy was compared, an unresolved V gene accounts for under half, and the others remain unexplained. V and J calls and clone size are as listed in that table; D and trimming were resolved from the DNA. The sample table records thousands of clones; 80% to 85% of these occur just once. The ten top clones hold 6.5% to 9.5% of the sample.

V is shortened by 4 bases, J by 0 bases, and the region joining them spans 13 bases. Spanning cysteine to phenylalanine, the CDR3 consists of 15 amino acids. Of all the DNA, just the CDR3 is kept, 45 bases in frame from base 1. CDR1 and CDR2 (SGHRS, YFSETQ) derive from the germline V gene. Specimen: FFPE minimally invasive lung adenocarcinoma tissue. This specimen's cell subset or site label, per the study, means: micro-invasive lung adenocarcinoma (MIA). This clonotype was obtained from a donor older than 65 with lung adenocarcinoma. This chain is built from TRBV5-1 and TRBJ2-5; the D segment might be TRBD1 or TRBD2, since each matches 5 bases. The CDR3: CASSTQVGDQETQYF. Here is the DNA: TGCGCCAGCAGCACCCAAGTGGGGGACCAAGAGACCCAGTACTTC. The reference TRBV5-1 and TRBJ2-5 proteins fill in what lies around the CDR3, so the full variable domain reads KAGVTQTPRYLIKTRGQQVTLSCSPISGHRSVSWYQQTPGQGLQFLFEYFSETQRNKGNFPGRFSGRQFSNSRSEMNVSTLELGDSALYLCASSTQVGDQETQYFGPGTRLLVL.